This is a list of T cell receptor beta chains from one sample in a study of Tregs in tolerant kidney transplant recipients. Their target antigens are unknown. Sequencing was performed with immunoSEQ multiplex PCR; in TCRdb, only in-frame clones are kept and a portion is missing. The table has approximately 45,000 clones, nearly 97% seen once. Material for sequencing was Tregs from blood cultured with allogeneic cells. The receptors come from a human donor in good health. Both conserved end residues are part of each CDR3. The D gene is left open where the match is weak. Clone size is shown for a subset of rows, as once, few, many or a class of expanded clone.

TRBV29-1,TRBJ1-3,TRBD1,.,TGCAGCGCCCAAATGGGGACAGCTGGAAACACCATATATTTT,CSAQMGTAGNTIYF
TRBV10-3,TRBJ2-3,.,.,TGTGCCATCAGGGGACTGGTAGATTCAGATACGCAGTATTTT,CAIRGLVDSDTQYF
TRBV7-3,TRBJ1-1,.,.,TGTGCCAGCAGCTTGGGACCCAGGAACACTGAAGCTTTCTTT,CASSLGPRNTEAFF
TRBV5-4,TRBJ2-7,.,.,TGTGCCAGCAGCGACTGTCTGAGGAGCCTGCCCTCCTACGAGCAGTACTTC,CASSDCLRSLPSYEQYF
TRBV5-1,TRBJ2-1,.,.,TGCGCCAGCAGCACCCTAGCTGGCGGGGAGCAGTTCTTC,CASSTLAGGEQFF
TRBV19,TRBJ1-2,.,.,TGTGCCAGTAGTCCCCGGGACAACGTCCCTAGGACCTTC,CASSPRDNVPRTF
TRBV19,TRBJ2-3,TRBD2,.,TGTGCCAGTAGTATAGCGGGAGGGGGGCCGGGATCAGGAGATACGCAGTATTTT,CASSIAGGGPGSGDTQYF
TRBV11-2,TRBJ2-7,TRBD1,.,TGTGCCAGCAGCTCACGACTCGGGACAGGCGCCCGACTTTCCTACGAGCAGTACTTC,CASSSRLGTGARLSYEQYF
TRBV11-2,TRBJ2-3,.,once,TGTGCCAGCAGCCCAAGACCTAGTCCGGATACGCAGTATTTT,CASSPRPSPDTQYF
TRBV6-1,TRBJ2-7,TRBD1,.,TGTGCCAGCAGTGAGCAGGGACAGACCTACGAGCAGTACTTC,CASSEQGQTYEQYF
TRBV2,TRBJ2-7,.,.,TGTGCCAGCAGCAAAAAATCCTACGAGCAGTACTTC,CASSKKSYEQYF
TRBV7-2,TRBJ2-4,TRBD2,.,TGTGCCAGCAGCTTAGTAGCGGGAGGGCGGGACATTCAGTACTTC,CASSLVAGGRDIQYF
TRBV29-1,TRBJ2-7,.,once,TGCAGCGTTGACCACAACCGGTTCTACGAGCAGTACTTC,CSVDHNRFYEQYF
TRBV25-1,TRBJ1-1,TRBD1,.,TGTGCCAGCAGTGGTGACAGGGCGGGCACTGAAGCTTTCTTT,CASSGDRAGTEAFF
TRBV25-1,TRBJ2-7,TRBD2,.,TGTGCCAGCAGTCCCTTAGCGGGGGGACTCTACGAGCAGTACTTC,CASSPLAGGLYEQYF
TRBV18,TRBJ2-7,TRBD1,.,TGTGCCAGCTCACGGAGACAGGGGAGGTACGAGCAGTACTTC,CASSRRQGRYEQYF
TRBV5-4,TRBJ2-1,.,.,TGTGCCAGCAGCTTGAAGTGGGATTCCAACAATGAGCAGTTCTTC,CASSLKWDSNNEQFF
TRBV5-4,TRBJ2-1,TRBD2,.,TGTGCCAGCAGCCCGTGGGGGGGGACTGTTGAGCAGTTCTTC,CASSPWGGTVEQFF
TRBV20-1,TRBJ1-2,.,.,TGCAGTGCAAACCTTATCTATGGCTACACCTTC,CSANLIYGYTF
TRBV7-9,TRBJ2-2,TRBD1,.,TGTGCCAGCAGCCCGGACAGGGTCAACACCGGGGAGCTGTTTTTT,CASSPDRVNTGELFF
TRBV6-6,TRBJ2-3,TRBD2,.,TGTGCCAGCAGTGCCCTCCGGGGGGTGGATACGCAGTATTTT,CASSALRGVDTQYF
TRBV5-1,TRBJ2-5,.,.,TGCGCCAGCAGCTTGGTTACCCACCAAGAGACCCAGTACTTC,CASSLVTHQETQYF
TRBV11-2,TRBJ2-7,TRBD2,.,TGTGCCAGCAGCCCCAGCCTAGCGGGGATCTACGAGCAGTACTTC,CASSPSLAGIYEQYF
TRBV6-6,TRBJ2-7,.,.,TGTGCCAGCAGTTATAAAGGGATCTACGAGCAGTACTTC,CASSYKGIYEQYF
TRBV18,TRBJ2-3,TRBD2,.,TGTGCCAGCTCACCAAGGCCGTTTACGGGACTAGCGACAGATACGCAGTATTTT,CASSPRPFTGLATDTQYF
TRBV7-8,TRBJ2-7,.,.,TGTGCCAGCAGCTTAGGACCGACGGTTTACGAGCAGTACTTC,CASSLGPTVYEQYF
TRBV9,TRBJ2-1,.,.,TGTGCCAGCAGCCCCCCCGGGTACTACAATGAGCAGTTCTTC,CASSPPGYYNEQFF
TRBV5-1,TRBJ2-1,TRBD1,.,TGCGCCAGCAGCGGGACAGGACATAGGACAGGCAATGAGCAGTTCTTC,CASSGTGHRTGNEQFF
TRBV19,TRBJ1-4,TRBD1,.,TGTGCCAGCGTGCGGACAGGGGCCGAAAAACTGTTTTTT,CASVRTGAEKLFF
TRBV19,TRBJ1-3,TRBD1,.,TGTGCCAGTAGTTGGGAGGGGGCCCGAGGAAACACCATATATTTT,CASSWEGARGNTIYF
TRBV2,TRBJ1-2,.,.,TGTGCCAGCAGTGAAGACCCCGGGACGGCCTACAACTATGGCTACACCTTC,CASSEDPGTAYNYGYTF
TRBV18,TRBJ2-5,.,.,TGTGCCAGCTCACCGCAACAGGGTAATGAGGAGACCCAGTACTTC,CASSPQQGNEETQYF
TRBV6-5,TRBJ2-7,.,.,TGTGCCAGCAAACTGACAGGACTGGAGCAGTACTTC,CASKLTGLEQYF
TRBV19,TRBJ2-1,TRBD2,.,TGTGCCAGTAGCCGACTAGCGGGAGAGCCCTACAATGAGCAGTTCTTC,CASSRLAGEPYNEQFF
TRBV18,TRBJ1-2,.,.,TGTGCCAGCTCACCAGGACAGTTATTAGCTAACTATGGCTACACCTTC,CASSPGQLLANYGYTF
TRBV4-2,TRBJ2-5,TRBD2,.,TGTGCCAGCAGCCAAGGGACTAGCGGGGGCCGGGAGACCCAGTACTTC,CASSQGTSGGRETQYF
TRBV6-6,TRBJ2-4,.,.,TGTGCCAGCAGTTACTCAGGTGGAGGGAGGAGGGACATTCAGTACTTC,CASSYSGGGRRDIQYF
TRBV29-1,TRBJ2-1,.,once,TGCAGCGTTGAGGGGGACGAGCAGTTCTTC,CSVEGDEQFF
TRBV7-2,TRBJ2-7,.,.,TGTGCCAGCAGCTTAGATGTCTGGGGCTCCTACGAGCAGTACTTC,CASSLDVWGSYEQYF
TRBV23-1,TRBJ2-7,.,.,TGCGCCAGCAGTCAATTATGCCAGGGCCATGGGGACGAGCAGTACTTC,CASSQLCQGHGDEQYF
TRBV11-3,TRBJ1-1,.,.,TGTGCCAGCAGCTTTTTGGGGGGCACTGAAGCTTTCTTT,CASSFLGGTEAFF
TRBV6-6,TRBJ1-1,TRBD1,.,TGTGCCAGCAGTCGGACAGGGCTGAACACTGAAGCTTTCTTT,CASSRTGLNTEAFF
TRBV28,TRBJ2-5,TRBD2,.,TGTGCCAGCAGTTTGGGACTAGCGGGAGGGAGGCAGACCCAGTACTTC,CASSLGLAGGRQTQYF
TRBV4-1,TRBJ2-2,.,once,TGCGCCAGCAGCCCGGCGCCAGGTTCAGGCACCGGGGAGCTGTTTTTT,CASSPAPGSGTGELFF
TRBV5-4,TRBJ1-6,.,.,TGTGCCAGCAGCTTGGGTGGGGCACCCCTCCACTTT,CASSLGGAPLHF
TRBV5-1,TRBJ2-3,TRBD1,.,TGCGCCAGCTCCGGACAGGGAACAGATACGCAGTATTTT,CASSGQGTDTQYF
TRBV11-3,TRBJ2-2,.,.,TGTGCCAGCACCCAGGGGGGATCGAACACCGGGGAGCTGTTTTTT,CASTQGGSNTGELFF
TRBV2,TRBJ1-1,.,.,TGTGCCAGCAGTGCCGACTTAATGAACACTGAAGCTTTCTTT,CASSADLMNTEAFF
TRBV19,TRBJ1-1,.,.,TGTGCCAGTATGAGGTACACTGAAGCTTTCTTT,CASMRYTEAFF
TRBV7-2,TRBJ2-7,.,.,TGTGCCAGCAGCTTGGGCCGGGGGACAGCCTCCTACGAGCAGTACTTC,CASSLGRGTASYEQYF
TRBV5-1,TRBJ2-5,TRBD2,.,TGCGCCAGCAGCTTTGTGCCGGGGGGACAAGAGACCCAGTACTTC,CASSFVPGGQETQYF
TRBV6-5,TRBJ1-2,.,.,TGTGCCAGCAGTTTGGGAGGGGCCGCCCCCCTCACCCAGCGCTTC,CASSLGGAAPLTQRF
TRBV6-5,TRBJ2-3,.,.,TGTGCCAGCAAACGACACTCGAGCACAGATACGCAGTATTTT,CASKRHSSTDTQYF